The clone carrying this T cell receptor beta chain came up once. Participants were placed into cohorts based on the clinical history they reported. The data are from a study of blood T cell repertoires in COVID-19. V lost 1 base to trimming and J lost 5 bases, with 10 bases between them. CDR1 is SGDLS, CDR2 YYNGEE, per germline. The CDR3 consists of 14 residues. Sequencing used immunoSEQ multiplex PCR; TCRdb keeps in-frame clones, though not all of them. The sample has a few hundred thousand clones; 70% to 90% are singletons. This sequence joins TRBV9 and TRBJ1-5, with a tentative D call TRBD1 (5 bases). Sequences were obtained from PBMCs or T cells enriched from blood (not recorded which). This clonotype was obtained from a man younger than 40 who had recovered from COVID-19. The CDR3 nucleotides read TGTGCCAGCAGCGTAACAGGAGGGGATCAGCCCCAGCATTTT. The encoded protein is CASSVTGGDQPQHF. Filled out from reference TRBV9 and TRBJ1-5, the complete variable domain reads DSGVTQTPKHLITATGQRVTLRCSPRSGDLSVYWYQQSLDQGLQFLIQYYNGEERAKGNILERFSAQQFPDLHSELNLSSLELGDSALYFCASSVTGGDQPQHFGDGTRLSIL.